This T cell receptor beta chain was recorded in a study of T-cell reconstitution after alpha-beta-depleted transplantation in children. A TCRbeta library incorporating unique molecular identifiers was prepared. A single record per CDR3 protein comes from TCRdb applying MiXCR to the PCR reads. The table includes 100,000 to 130,000 distinct CDR3 sequences, roughly 6.1% detected once. Remarks on this clonotype: Antigen: not known.

Points from the study as a whole: Some patients showed high day-60 TCRbeta diversity, which derived from surviving recipient T cells and thymic progenitors.

V dropped 4 bases and J dropped 5 bases, with 5 bases sitting between them. The germline gives CDR1 SGHAT, CDR2 FQNNGV. CDR3 length: 11 residues. This chain joins TRBV11-2 and TRBJ1-2; D possibly corresponds to TRBD1 (5 bases). The sequence derives from a male patient between 2 and 15 years old who had a stem cell transplant for acute lymphoblastic leukemia, so the T cells may come from the graft donor. Sequencing used PBMCs, mostly from graft donor cells, obtained 360 days after TCRalphabeta/CD19-depleted stem cell transplant. The CDR3: CASSWGYGYTF. In DNA, the CDR3 is TGTGCCAGCAGCTGGGGGTATGGCTACACCTTC.